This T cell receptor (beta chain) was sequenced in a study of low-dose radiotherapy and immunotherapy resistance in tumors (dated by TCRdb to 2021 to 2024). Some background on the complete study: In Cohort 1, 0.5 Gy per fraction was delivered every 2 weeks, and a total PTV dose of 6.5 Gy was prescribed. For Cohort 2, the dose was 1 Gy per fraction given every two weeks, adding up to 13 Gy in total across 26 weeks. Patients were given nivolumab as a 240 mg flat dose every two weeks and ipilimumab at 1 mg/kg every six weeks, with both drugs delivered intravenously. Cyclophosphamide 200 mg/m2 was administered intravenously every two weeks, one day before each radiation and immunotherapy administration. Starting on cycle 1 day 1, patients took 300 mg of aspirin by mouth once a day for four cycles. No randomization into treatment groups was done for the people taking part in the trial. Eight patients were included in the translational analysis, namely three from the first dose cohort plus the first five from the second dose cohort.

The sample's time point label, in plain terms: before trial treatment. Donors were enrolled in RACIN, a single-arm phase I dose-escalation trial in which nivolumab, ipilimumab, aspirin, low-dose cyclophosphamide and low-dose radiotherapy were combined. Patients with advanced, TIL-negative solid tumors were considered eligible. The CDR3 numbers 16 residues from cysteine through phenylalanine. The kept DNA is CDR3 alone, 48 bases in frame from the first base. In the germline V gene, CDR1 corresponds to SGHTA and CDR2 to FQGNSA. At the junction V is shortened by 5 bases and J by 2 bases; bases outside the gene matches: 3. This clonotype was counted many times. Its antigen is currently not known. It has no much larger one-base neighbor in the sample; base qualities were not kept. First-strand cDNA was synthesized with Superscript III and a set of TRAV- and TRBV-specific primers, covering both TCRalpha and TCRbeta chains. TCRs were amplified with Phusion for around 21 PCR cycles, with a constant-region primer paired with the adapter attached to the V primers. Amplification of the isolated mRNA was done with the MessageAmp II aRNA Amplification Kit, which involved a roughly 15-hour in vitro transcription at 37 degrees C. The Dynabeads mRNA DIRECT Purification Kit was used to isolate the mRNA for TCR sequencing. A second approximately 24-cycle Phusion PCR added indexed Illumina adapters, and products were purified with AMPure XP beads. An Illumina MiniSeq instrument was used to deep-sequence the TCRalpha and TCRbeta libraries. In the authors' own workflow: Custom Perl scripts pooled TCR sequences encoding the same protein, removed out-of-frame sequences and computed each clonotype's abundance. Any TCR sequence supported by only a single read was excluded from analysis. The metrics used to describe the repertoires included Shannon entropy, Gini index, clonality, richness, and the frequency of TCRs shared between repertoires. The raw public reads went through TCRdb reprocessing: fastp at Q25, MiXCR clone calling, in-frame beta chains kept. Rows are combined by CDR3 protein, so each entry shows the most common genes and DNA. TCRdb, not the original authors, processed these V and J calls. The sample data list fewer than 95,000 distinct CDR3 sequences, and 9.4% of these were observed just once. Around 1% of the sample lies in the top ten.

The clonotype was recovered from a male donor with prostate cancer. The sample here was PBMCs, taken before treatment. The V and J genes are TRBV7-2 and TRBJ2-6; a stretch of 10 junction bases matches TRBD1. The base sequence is TGTGCCAGCAGCCCAGGACAGGGGGCTGGGGCCAACGTCCTGACTTTC. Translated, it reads CASSPGQGAGANVLTF.